The clone carrying this T cell receptor (beta chain) was seen a single time. The source of the sample is a study of OX40 agonist ivuxolimab in advanced cancers. Autoimmune disease history or systemic immunosuppression excluded patients. Method: immunoSEQ multiplex PCR; TCRdb's copy keeps in-frame clones and lacks some. Of roughly 50,000 clones in the sample, roughly 77% were seen once. V was trimmed by 0 bases and J by 3 bases, leaving 6 bases between them. The CDR3 loop spans 13 amino acids. Germline V gene lookup returns CDR1 SGHVS and CDR2 FQNEAQ. The source was CD4+ or CD8+ T cells sorted from blood, collected in a trial of the OX40 agonist ivuxolimab. This sequence joins TRBV7-8 and TRBJ2-7, with D perhaps matching TRBD2 (5 bases). The TCR sequence derives from an adult with an advanced solid tumor such as melanoma, head and neck, liver or kidney cancer. The CDR3 bases are TGTGCCAGCAGCTTAGCCGGGGTCTACGAGCAGTACTTC. Amino acids: CASSLAGVYEQYF.